Listed below are T cell receptor beta chains from one sample, sequenced in a study of blood T cell repertoires in COVID-19. The data were produced by immunoSEQ multiplex PCR, yet TCRdb's version contains in-frame clones alone and is incomplete. The sample lists around 100,000 clones; 92% were seen once. Material: peripheral blood. The receptors were sampled from a woman aged 45-59 years with COVID-19, enrolled during active disease. CDR3s include the opening cysteine and the closing phenylalanine or tryptophan. D genes are given only for firm matches. The size of a clone is reported for some rows only, either as once, few or many, or as a class for expanded clones.

CDR3nt: TGCGCCAGCAAGCCTCAGGACGGGGGTGAATTGAACAGCATGAACACTGAAGCTTTCTTT
CDR3aa: CASKPQDGGELNSMNTEAFF
j_gene: TRBJ1-1
d_gene: NA
abundance: once
v_gene: TRBV10-1

CDR3nt: TGTGCCACCAGTCCAGGGTCTAGCAATCAGCCCCAGCATTTT
CDR3aa: CATSPGSSNQPQHF
j_gene: TRBJ1-5
d_gene: NA
abundance: NA
v_gene: TRBV24-1

CDR3nt: TGTGCCAGCTCACCTAAGCCCCCGGTAGAGACCCAGTACTTC
CDR3aa: CASSPKPPVETQYF
j_gene: TRBJ2-5
d_gene: NA
abundance: NA
v_gene: TRBV18

CDR3nt: TGTGCCAGCAGCCCTGGGTGGGGGCTTAATGAGCAGTTCTTC
CDR3aa: CASSPGWGLNEQFF
j_gene: TRBJ2-1
d_gene: NA
abundance: NA
v_gene: TRBV11-3

CDR3nt: TGTGCCAGCAGTTCCGCGGGATCGACAGGGGAGGATACGCAGTATTTT
CDR3aa: CASSSAGSTGEDTQYF
j_gene: TRBJ2-3
d_gene: TRBD1
abundance: NA
v_gene: TRBV28

CDR3nt: TGTGCCAGCAGCCAAGAAGGCGACAGGGGTGGCTACACCTTC
CDR3aa: CASSQEGDRGGYTF
j_gene: TRBJ1-2
d_gene: TRBD1
abundance: once
v_gene: TRBV14

CDR3nt: TGTGCCAGCAGCTCTCGGGGGGGAAATCAGCCCCAGCATTTT
CDR3aa: CASSSRGGNQPQHF
j_gene: TRBJ1-5
d_gene: NA
abundance: once
v_gene: TRBV7-8

CDR3nt: TGTGCCAGCAGTCCTCGGACTGATGGGTATGGCTACACCTTC
CDR3aa: CASSPRTDGYGYTF
j_gene: TRBJ1-2
d_gene: NA
abundance: NA
v_gene: TRBV27

CDR3nt: TGTGCCAGCAGTTTACAGATCAAAGCTTTCTTT
CDR3aa: CASSLQIKAFF
j_gene: TRBJ1-1
d_gene: NA
abundance: NA
v_gene: TRBV12-3/TRBV12-4

CDR3nt: TGTGCCAGCAGCCTTTGGGAGGGCCATAATTCACCCCTCCACTTT
CDR3aa: CASSLWEGHNSPLHF
j_gene: TRBJ1-6
d_gene: NA
abundance: NA
v_gene: TRBV5-5